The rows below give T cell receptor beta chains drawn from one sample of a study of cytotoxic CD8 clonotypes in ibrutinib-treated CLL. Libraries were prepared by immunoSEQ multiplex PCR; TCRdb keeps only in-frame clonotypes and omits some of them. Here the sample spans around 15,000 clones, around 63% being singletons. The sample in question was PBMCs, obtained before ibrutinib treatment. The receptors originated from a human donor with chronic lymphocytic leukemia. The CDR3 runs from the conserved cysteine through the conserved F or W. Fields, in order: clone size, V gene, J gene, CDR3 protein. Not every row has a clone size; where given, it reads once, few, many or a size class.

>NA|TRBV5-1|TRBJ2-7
CASSLTSGGYEQYF
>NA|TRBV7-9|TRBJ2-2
CASSLVRQHTGELFF
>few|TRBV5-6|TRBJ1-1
CASTLTPSNTEAFF
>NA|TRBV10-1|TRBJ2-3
CASSLRLGADTQYF
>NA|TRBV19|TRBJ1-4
CASRDQGSNEKLFF
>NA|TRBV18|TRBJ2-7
CASSLGQGGSYYEQYF
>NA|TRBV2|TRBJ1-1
CASIRGAVTEAFF
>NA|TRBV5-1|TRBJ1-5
CASSLAEGQPQHF
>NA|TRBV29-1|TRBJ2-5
CSVDRGGRETQYF
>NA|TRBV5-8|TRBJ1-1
CASSFGSDGTRGAFF
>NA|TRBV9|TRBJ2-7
CASSPQSGRATYEQYF
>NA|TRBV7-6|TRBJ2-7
CASSLADGRAGLEQYF
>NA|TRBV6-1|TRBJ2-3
CASSGQGLSTDTQYF
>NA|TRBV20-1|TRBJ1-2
CSAKGEIDYTF
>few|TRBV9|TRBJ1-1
CASGGGNTEAFF
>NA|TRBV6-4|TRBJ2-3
CASSESTGRPDTQYF
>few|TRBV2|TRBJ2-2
CASSRANTGELFF
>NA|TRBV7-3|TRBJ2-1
CASSTYPYPGTGVRDEQFF
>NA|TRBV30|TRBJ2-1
CAWSLSSYNEQFF
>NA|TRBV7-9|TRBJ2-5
CASSLSRGEETQYF
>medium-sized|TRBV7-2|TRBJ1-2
CASSQLGSRGYTF
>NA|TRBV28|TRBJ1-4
CASSEGTVYEKLFF
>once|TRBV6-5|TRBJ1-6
CASKPDLNNSPLHF
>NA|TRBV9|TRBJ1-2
CASSVVQASYGYTF
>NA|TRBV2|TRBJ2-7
CASSSTGGMVYEQYF
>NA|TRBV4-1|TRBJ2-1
CASSQFGTGDDEQFF
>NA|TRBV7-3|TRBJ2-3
CASSLTPSEGALLGQYF
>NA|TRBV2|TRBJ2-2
CASKPEANTGELFF
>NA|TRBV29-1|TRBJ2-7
CSVNRPGQAYEQYF